One T cell receptor beta chain is described in this entry. The antigen is undetermined. This entry comes from a study of cytomegalovirus exposure and HLA in healthy donors. Study-wide results and limits: Presence/absence analyses rested on an assumption that sequencing depth was roughly uniform across donors. Researchers reported in a later analysis that common viral pathogens appeared linked to several top clusters. TCR beta sequences numbering over 15,000 were associated with HLA alleles at 0.05 false discovery rate in a later analysis.

The PCR used 60 Vbeta and 13 Jbeta primers. The table came from immunoSEQ multiplex PCR; TCRdb's copy has only in-frame clones and leaves some out. The table records about 220,000 clones, 75% of them present only once. Germline CDR1 is SGHNT and CDR2 is YENEEA. Trimming shortened V by 6 bases and J by 3 bases, and 15 bases separated the two germline ends. The CDR3 contains 15 residues. Sequences were obtained from PBMCs. The clonotype was recovered from a woman aged 25 to 45 in good health and CMV-seronegative. The chain employs TRBV11-3 and TRBJ1-3, with D possibly TRBD1 on 6 matching bases. CDR3 coding DNA: TGTGCCAGCAGTCTCATCGGACAGATTGGAAACACCATATATTTT. Translating gives CASSLIGQIGNTIYF.